The sequence of this T cell receptor beta chain was determined in a study of blood T cells in healthy people across ages. CDR3 length equals 14 residues. Trimming removed 6 bases from V and 2 bases from J, with 12 bases in between. Germline CDR1 LNHNV, CDR2 YYDKDF (reference sequence). Sample-barcoded 5' priming and a J-beta primer mix drove a second PCR of roughly 6 to 12 cycles. TCRdb analysed the 5' RACE reads with MiXCR anew, one entry per CDR3 protein. This table holds about a million distinct CDR3 sequences, around two fifths found once. General study findings and limits: Naive CD4+ cells and diversity were both higher in long-lived donors than in aged donors.

This clonotype was found a few times. Its antigen is not known. This chain connects TRBV15 to TRBJ2-3, with D perhaps TRBD1 or TRBD2 (5 bases each). Material for sequencing was blood. The source of this sequence is a man in his late teens or twenties in good health. CDR3 loop: CATSGGIFTDTQYF. In DNA, the CDR3 is TGTGCCACCAGTGGGGGAATCTTCACAGATACGCAGTATTTT. Full variable domain (rest looked up from reference TRBV15 and TRBJ2-3): DAMVIQNPRYQVTQFGKPVTLSCSQTLNHNVMYWYQQKSSQAPKLLFHYYDKDFNNEADTPDNFQSRRPNTSFCFLDIRSPGLGDTAMYLCATSGGIFTDTQYFGPGTRLTVL.